This is a list of T cell receptor beta chains from one sample in a study of OX40 agonist ivuxolimab in advanced cancers. Here immunoSEQ multiplex PCR was the method, and the copy in TCRdb shows in-frame clones only, minus some. The table lists about 36,000 clones, under 85% of them singletons, with roughly 13% in the top ten. The sequencing here drew on CD4+ or CD8+ T cells sorted from blood, taken in a trial of the OX40 agonist ivuxolimab. The receptors originated from an adult with an advanced solid tumor such as melanoma, head and neck, liver or kidney cancer. Both conserved end residues are part of each CDR3. D genes are given only for firm matches. Expanded clones are given a class, and other clones once, few, many or no size at all.

size,J,D,V,DNA,CDR3
NA,TRBJ1-1,NA,TRBV11-1,TGTGCCAGCAGCTTAGGCAGCCTGAACACTGAAGCTTTCTTT,CASSLGSLNTEAFF
NA,TRBJ2-2,NA,TRBV7-3,TGTGCCAGCAGCTCGGGGTCCGCCGGGGAGCTGTTTTTT,CASSSGSAGELFF
NA,TRBJ1-6,NA,TRBV5-1,TGCGCCAGCAGCTTGGAGACAGTCGGTTCACCCCTCCACTTT,CASSLETVGSPLHF
NA,TRBJ2-6,NA,TRBV5-1,TGCGCCAGCAGCTTGACAGAGCTCTCTGGGGCCAACGTCCTGACTTTC,CASSLTELSGANVLTF
NA,TRBJ2-5,TRBD2,TRBV9,TGTGCCAGCAGCGTAGGGGGTAGGAGGGAGGGCCCGGAGACCCAGTACTTC,CASSVGGRREGPETQYF
NA,TRBJ1-6,NA,TRBV9,TGTGCCAGCAGCAGACAGCCGCAGAATTCACCCCTCCACTTT,CASSRQPQNSPLHF
few,TRBJ2-3,TRBD2,TRBV19,TGTGCCAGTGCCCCGCGACTAGCGGGAAGTGGGGATACGCAGTATTTT,CASAPRLAGSGDTQYF
NA,TRBJ1-4,NA,TRBV6-6,TGTGCCAGCAGCCCTGTCGAGGGGCTAGAAGAAAAACTGTTTTTT,CASSPVEGLEEKLFF
once,TRBJ2-7,NA,TRBV6-5,TGTGCCAGCACCCCAGGCGGGCGGGTGAACGAGCAGTACTTC,CASTPGGRVNEQYF
NA,TRBJ2-5,TRBD1,TRBV23-1,TGCGCCAGCAGAGGACAGGAAGTGACCCAAGAGACCCAGTACTTC,CASRGQEVTQETQYF
NA,TRBJ2-3,NA,TRBV15,TGTGCCACCAGCAGAGCTCAAACAGATACGCAGTATTTT,CATSRAQTDTQYF
NA,TRBJ2-1,NA,TRBV5-8,TGTGCCAGCAGCCTTAGCGGCTCGTTCATTCATGAGCAGTTCTTC,CASSLSGSFIHEQFF
medium-sized,TRBJ2-1,TRBD1,TRBV4-1,TGCGCCAGCAGCCAAGATTGGGGGACAGGGAACTACAATGAGCAGTTCTTC,CASSQDWGTGNYNEQFF
few,TRBJ1-6,NA,TRBV19,TGTGCCAGTAGTTTCCTAGCAGAATCACCCCTCCACTTT,CASSFLAESPLHF